The clone carrying this TCR beta chain was found many times. Between the trimmed V and J ends, which lost 6 bases and 6 bases, there was a span of 17 bases. The CDR3 contains 14 residues. CDR1 and CDR2 from the germline V gene are SNHLY and FYNNEI. Sequenced patients had shown CD8+CD57+ cell expansion by flow cytometry. Severe acquired aplastic anemia was present in all patients. Patients had undergone no therapy by the time their blood was sampled. The sample belongs to a study of CD8+CD57+ T cells in acquired aplastic anemia. The wider study: Isolated CD4+ and CD8+ cells, once sorted, yielded DNA averaging roughly 3.4 ug.

TCR beta VDJ and CDR3 profiles were obtained from a genomic DNA template. MiXCR was run by TCRdb on the reads, yielding one entry per CDR3 protein. The sample holds a few hundred thousand distinct CDR3 sequences; approximately 33% are singletons and the top ten take 0.75% to 0.95%. This TCR was recovered from a human donor with aplastic anemia. The chain has TRBV2 and TRBJ1-1; D may be TRBD1 (6 bases). Source material: sorted CD4+, CD8+, or CD8+CD57+ T cells (not recorded which) from PBMCs. Here the CDR3 reads CASRLTGNLAEAFF. The CDR3 region has the DNA TGTGCCAGCAGGCTCACAGGGAACTTGGCTGAAGCTTTCTTT.